This TCR beta chain was captured in a study of T cells in Graves' hyperthyroidism and ophthalmopathy. With respect to this clonotype: The antigen remains undetermined.

TCR beta CDR3 sequences were amplified from RNA transcripts. The TCR CDR3 was amplified in a first-round RT-PCR using the HTBI primer set. TCRdb reanalysed the multiplex PCR reads using MiXCR and keeps one entry per CDR3 protein. The table lists about 610,000 distinct CDR3 sequences, just over 45% of them singletons, with roughly 8.2% in the top ten. Study findings and constraints: A 13 V-J signature model discriminated ophthalmopathy versus stable hyperthyroidism.

CDR3 size: 15 residues. V lost 4 bases and J 8 bases, leaving 17 bases between the germline ends. Germline V CDR1 and CDR2: SGHVS, FQNEAQ. Sample: peripheral blood or thyroid tissue (not recorded which). V and J are TRBV7-8 and TRBJ2-2; D perhaps matches TRBD1 (5 bases). The TCR originated in a woman younger than 35 with Graves' hyperthyroidism. CDR3 residues: CASSSRAGSKGELFF. In nucleotides, the CDR3 is TGTGCCAGCAGCTCAAGGGCAGGGTCGAAAGGGGAGCTGTTTTTT.